This TCR beta chain was recovered during a study of blood T cells in healthy people across ages (dated by TCRdb to between 2014 and 2017). As for the study more broadly: In model experiments, roughly one uniquely barcoded TCR beta cDNA molecule per two T cells was captured by template switching. Donors were grouped into four age groups: young (average about 15 years), middle-aged (39), aged (about 60) and long-lived (82). Age-related changes in TCR beta repertoire diversity were measured in the study by deep sequencing normalized with unique cDNA molecular identifiers. For two donors (one aged 18 to 29 and one aged 80 or older), the study analyzed two additional independent replicas of 1 million unique cDNA reads from the same blood draw. To avoid experimental bias, donors of different ages were spread randomly across the sequencing lanes.

Study-wide findings and limitations: Because the CMV infection status of the donors was unknown, age-related changes in expanded clonotypes may potentially have been confounded. Compared with the aged group, the long-lived group had more naive CD4+ T cells, fewer expanded clones and increased TCR diversity, suggesting age selection. Conclusive comparison of naive and antigen-experienced compartments was prevented by the profiling of bulk unsorted PBMCs. As age increased, observed TCR beta diversity per million T cells dropped in a roughly linear way, and a significant reduction was already evident by age 40. The percentage of naive T cells measured by flow cytometry correlated strongly with observed TCR beta diversity. Total diversity estimates from one million sequenced T cells were considered lower bounds and underestimates.

Libraries were constructed by 5' RACE. Sequencing took place on an Illumina HiSeq 2500. The second PCR ran for about 6 to 11 cycles and used a J-beta primer mix along with a sample-barcoded 5' primer. A unique molecular identifier was introduced onto each TCR beta cDNA molecule by a template-switch 5' adaptor carrying 12 random nucleotides. Each sample yielded at least 2.5 million CDR3-containing paired-end reads. All of the RNA was converted into first-strand cDNA using the Mint cDNA synthesis kit, with a TRBC-specific oligonucleotide serving as the primer. Following uracil-DNA glycosylase treatment, a first 18-cycle PCR with universal primers M1SS and BC2_uni_R was performed on all cDNA. The source study handled its data this way. Normalization of each sample was performed by random selection of 1 million high-quality reads, each carrying a distinct molecular identifier. Reads sharing molecular identifiers were discarded rather than binned into consensus sequences. MiTCR, set to a Q25 quality threshold and the strictest error-elimination algorithm, was used for CDR3 identification, clonotype clustering and error correction. A nonparametric unseen species model using Euler transformation provided a lower-bound estimate of total TCR beta diversity. Clones were called with MiXCR by TCRdb after fastp trimmed the public reads at Q25, and only in-frame beta chains were retained. Every distinct CDR3 protein forms one entry, paired with its most common genes and DNA. These V and J calls derive from TCRdb rather than the authors' analysis. Counted in this sample were more than 650,000 distinct CDR3 sequences; around a fifth of them appeared once. The leading ten clones occupy 20% to 25% of the sample.

The donors were roughly 39 Caucasian individuals from Russia, aged roughly 6 to 100 years, who were systemically healthy. Approximately 9.3 milliliters of peripheral blood were collected from each donor into EDTA-treated Vacutainer tubes. PBMCs were isolated by Ficoll-Paque density-gradient centrifugation, with at least 6 million obtained per sample. Total RNA was extracted from PBMCs with Trizol reagent, with at least 6 micrograms obtained per sample. Naive CD45RAhigh/CD27high T cell percentages were measured by flow cytometry on a PBMC aliquot from every donor. Relative to germline, V is 3 bases shorter and J is 11 bases shorter, with 14 bases between their ends. The cysteine opens and the phenylalanine closes a CDR3 of 13 amino acids. CDR3 DNA only is kept here, 39 bases in frame from base 1. The germline V gene encodes CDR1 MNHNS and CDR2 SASEGT. Turning to this clonotype: Its specific antigen is unknown. One base away there is no much larger clone; base qualities are not given.

The sequenced material came from blood. The TCR was taken from a man aged 65 to 85 in good health. The chain links TRBV6-1 with TRBJ1-5, and possibly TRBD1, on 6 matching bases. CDR3 reads: CASSEGGSWTQHF. Here is the DNA: TGTGCCAGCAGTGAGGGGGGCTCGTGGACCCAGCATTTT.